One sample yielded the 20 T cell receptor beta chains listed below, sequenced in a study of blood T cell repertoires in COVID-19. Libraries were prepared by immunoSEQ multiplex PCR; TCRdb keeps only in-frame clonotypes and omits some of them. The sample records 96,000 or so clones, over 85% being singletons. Sequenced: peripheral blood. These TCRs come from a human donor with COVID-19, enrolled during active disease. The donor label of this sample is uncertain.

The CDR3 region has the DNA TGTGCCAGCAGCCATTGGCAGGGGGTCTACGAGCAGTACTTC. Encoded protein: CASSHWQGVYEQYF. J is TRBJ2-7 and V is TRBV3-1 (or the pseudogene TRBV3-2), with 7 nucleotides matching TRBD1. V was pared by 3 bases and J by 3 bases, with 5 bases of the junction left unmatched. The CDR3 spans 14 residues. Germline V gene sequence: CDR1 LGHDT, CDR2 YNNKEL (reference sequence).

The chain links TRBV6-2 or TRBV6-3 to TRBJ1-5; no reliable D call. The CDR3 spans 15 residues. The V end was cut by 3 bases, the J end by 4 bases, with 13 bases between. The germline CDR1 and CDR2 sequences are MNHEY and SVGEGT. The CDR3 DNA reads TGTGCCAGCAGTTATTTACGGAGCCCTAATCAGCCCCAGCATTTT. This codes for CASSYLRSPNQPQHF.

The chain is built from TRBV9 and TRBJ1-1; 7 bases fit TRBD1. V lost 3 bases and J lost 5; bases outside the gene matches: 4. The CDR3 extends over 13 amino acids. Germline CDR1 and CDR2: SGDLS and YYNGEE. CDR3 loop: CASSGQGRTEAFF. Written as DNA, the CDR3 is TGTGCCAGCAGCGGACAGGGAAGAACTGAAGCTTTCTTT.

The chain combines TRBV3-1 (or the pseudogene TRBV3-2) with TRBJ2-1; D is uncertain. CDR1 and CDR2 from the germline V gene are LGHDT and YNNKEL (reference sequence). The CDR3 loop spans 13 amino acids. Between the trimmed V and J ends, which lost 1 base and 6 bases, there was a span of 7 bases. CDR3 sequence: CASSQGRRNEQFF. The CDR3 DNA reads as TGTGCCAGCAGCCAAGGGCGGCGCAATGAGCAGTTCTTC.

J is TRBJ2-3 and V is TRBV9; TRBD2 might be the D (6 bases). The CDR3 is 15 residues long. Trimming took 0 bases from V and 6 from J, leaving 14 bases between them. The V gene's germline CDR1 is SGDLS and CDR2 YYNGEE. The DNA for the CDR3 is TGTGCCAGCAGCGTAGACGGGAGTGTCTGGGATACGCAGTATTTT. Encoded protein: CASSVDGSVWDTQYF. The full variable domain, its missing parts supplied by reference TRBV9 and TRBJ2-3, is DSGVTQTPKHLITATGQRVTLRCSPRSGDLSVYWYQQSLDQGLQFLIQYYNGEERAKGNILERFSAQQFPDLHSELNLSSLELGDSALYFCASSVDGSVWDTQYFGPGTRLTVL.

This sequence joins TRBV7-9 and TRBJ2-3; D is uncertain. CDR1 and CDR2 from the germline V gene are SEHNR and FQNEAQ (reference sequence). The V end was cut by 4 bases, the J end by 4 bases, with 12 bases between. CDR3 length: 14 residues. CDR3 bases: TGTGCCAGCAGCTACCAGACTGGTGCAGATACGCAGTATTTT. Encoded protein: CASSYQTGADTQYF.

The V call is TRBV19, the J call TRBJ2-1; 9 nucleotides align to TRBD2. Germline-derived CDR1 and CDR2 are LNHDA and SQIVND (reference sequence). The V gene end was trimmed by 8 bases and the J gene end by 1 base; junction bases not matched to a gene: 6. This CDR3 has 15 amino acids. Here the CDR3 DNA reads TGTGCCAGTCAACATAGCGGGGGATCCTACAATGAGCAGTTCTTC. Translating gives CASQHSGGSYNEQFF. Based on the CDR3 plus reference TRBV19 and TRBJ2-1, the full variable domain is DGGITQSPKYLFRKEGQNVTLSCEQNLNHDAMYWYRQDPGQGLRLIYYSQIVNDFQKGDIAEGYSVSREKKESFPLTVTSAQKNPTAFYLCASQHSGGSYNEQFFGPGTRLTVL.

This chain links TRBV27 with TRBJ1-1; D might be TRBD1 (6 bases). Germline V gene sequence: CDR1 MNHEY, CDR2 SMNVEV (reference sequence). V lost 5 bases, J lost 1 base, and 11 bases lay in between. The CDR3 length is 14 residues. The CDR3 nucleotides are TGTGCCAGCAGTCCGATACAGGGGAACACTGAAGCTTTCTTT. Amino acid sequence: CASSPIQGNTEAFF.

This clone was observed a single time. V is TRBV2 and J is TRBJ2-1; TRBD2 might be the D (5 bases). Deletions cut 2 bases from V and 0 bases from J, with 8 bases between. From germline, CDR1 is SNHLY and CDR2 FYNNEI. The CDR3 contains 15 residues. The CDR3 loop reads CASSELGSSYNEQFF. CDR3 coding DNA: TGTGCCAGCAGTGAACTGGGGAGCTCCTACAATGAGCAGTTCTTC.

This clone has a single count. The chain has TRBV18 and TRBJ1-5; D remains ambiguous. CDR1 KGHSH and CDR2 LQKENI come from the germline V gene. The CDR3 has 15 amino acids. Deletions cut 3 bases from V and 3 bases from J, with 12 bases between. DNA of the CDR3: TGTGCCAGCTCACCGGGAGGGCTAGCCAATCAGCCCCAGCATTTT. It encodes CASSPGGLANQPQHF.

The chain couples TRBV11-1 to TRBJ1-1; the D is unclear. The CDR3 covers 13 residues. With 2 bases removed from V and 0 bases from J, the gap between germline ends came to 4 bases. CDR1 is SGHAT, CDR2 FQDESV, per germline (reference sequence). The CDR3 protein is CASSLPVNTEAFF. For the CDR3, the DNA is TGTGCCAGCAGCTTACCCGTGAACACTGAAGCTTTCTTT.

V is TRBV21-1 and J is TRBJ2-7; whether TRBD1, the table's D call, matches the DNA was not checked. TRBV21-1 is assigned pseudogene status. This CDR3 spans 15 amino acids. CDR3 protein: CARLLRGKDSYEQYF. DNA for the CDR3: TGTGCCAGACTCCTCAGGGGGAAAGATTCCTACGAGCAGTACTTC.

This clone was recorded once. The chain uses TRBV6-5 and TRBJ2-7; unclear D gene. Trimming took off 8 bases at V and 0 bases at J, with 11 bases between the two ends. Germline CDR1 reads MNHEY; CDR2 reads SVGAGI. The CDR3 covers 13 residues. The CDR3 loop reads CASATVSSYEQYF. CDR3 sequence (DNA): TGTGCCAGCGCCACAGTTAGCTCCTACGAGCAGTACTTC.

The gene calls are TRBV3-1 (or the pseudogene TRBV3-2) and TRBJ1-4, with 7 bases matching TRBD1. Germline CDR1 is LGHDT and CDR2 is YNNKEL (reference sequence). V was clipped by 1 base and J by 0 bases; unmatched bases: 2. The CDR3 totals 16 residues. CDR3 DNA sequence: TGTGCCAGCAGCCAAGTCCAGGGGGCAACTAATGAAAAACTGTTTTTT. Its translation: CASSQVQGATNEKLFF.

The rearrangement uses TRBV29-1 and TRBJ2-5, with TRBD1 identical over 7 bases. CDR1 SQVTM and CDR2 ANQGSEA come from the germline V gene. The CDR3 has 15 amino acids. The trim removed 0 bases at V and 2 bases at J, leaving 6 bases unmatched. This CDR3 is CSVEDGTDNQETQYF. Written as DNA, the CDR3 is TGCAGCGTTGAAGACGGGACAGACAATCAAGAGACCCAGTACTTC.

V and J are TRBV12-3 or TRBV12-4 and TRBJ2-3; D is unresolved. V dropped 5 bases and J dropped 6 bases, with 9 bases sitting between them. The CDR3 is 12 residues long. DNA of the CDR3: TGTGCCAGCAGTAAAGCCAGGGATACGCAGTATTTT. Its protein product is CASSKARDTQYF.

CDR3 in DNA: TGTGCCAGCAGCTTAAGTTCCGGGGGAAAAGAATACGAGCAGTACTTC. This encodes CASSLSSGGKEYEQYF. The chain employs TRBV7-2 and TRBJ2-7; D is perhaps TRBD2 (6 bases). Germline lookup yields CDR1 SGHTA and CDR2 FQGNSA. The CDR3 is 16 residues long. V was pared by 2 bases and J by 4 bases, with 18 bases between.

The chain has TRBV19 and TRBJ2-5; D gene uncertain. The CDR3 consists of 13 residues. Germline V gene data show CDR1 as LNHDA and CDR2 as SQIVND (reference sequence). Trimming took off 3 bases at V and 0 bases at J, with 5 bases between the two ends. The CDR3 DNA reads as TGTGCCAGTAGTATGTCCGACCAAGAGACCCAGTACTTC. This codes for CASSMSDQETQYF.

This clone was found once. The chain uses TRBV2 and TRBJ1-5; the D is unclear. Trimming removed 7 bases from V and 7 bases from J, with 11 bases in between. Looked up from germline, CDR1 is SNHLY and CDR2 is FYNNEI. The CDR3 runs 12 residues. The CDR3 is CASTRGSQPQHF. The DNA of the CDR3 is TGTGCCAGCACCCGAGGAAGCCAGCCCCAGCATTTT.

V and J are TRBV10-2 and TRBJ1-2; perhaps TRBD1 as D (5 bases). The V end lost 6 bases, the J end lost 4 bases, and 21 bases lay between the germline ends. Germline CDR1 reads WSHSY; CDR2 reads SAAADI. The CDR3 sequence is 16 residues long. The CDR3 coding sequence is TGCGCCAGCAGCGAACGGGGCGGGGGAATCCGCTATGGCTACACCTTC. Its protein is CASSERGGGIRYGYTF.